Presented here are 18 T cell receptor beta chains from one specimen sequenced in a study of OX40 agonist ivuxolimab in advanced cancers. The protocol was immunoSEQ multiplex PCR, while the TCRdb copy is restricted to in-frame clones and leaves out a portion. Of about 52,000 clones listed, about 88% are singletons. Sequencing used CD4+ or CD8+ T cells sorted from blood, obtained in a trial of the OX40 agonist ivuxolimab. The origin of the receptors is an adult with an advanced solid tumor such as melanoma, head and neck, liver or kidney cancer.

This clone has only one observation. This rearrangement joins TRBV30 to TRBJ1-2; TRBD1 matches at 8 bases. With 8 bases clipped from V and 7 bases from J, the junction kept 12 bases outside the gene matches. The CDR3 sequence is 13 residues long. The V gene's germline CDR1 is GTSNPN and CDR2 SVGIG (reference sequence). Here the CDR3 reads CANAWGQGAGYTF. CDR3 DNA: TGTGCCAATGCCTGGGGTCAGGGGGCTGGCTACACCTTC.

This chain uses TRBV19 with TRBJ1-5; TRBD1 matches 7 bases. There are 13 residues in the CDR3. Germline V gives CDR1 LNHDA, CDR2 SQIVND (reference sequence). J was trimmed by 7 bases and V by 6 bases; bases with no gene match: 6. This CDR3 is CASSEQGWQPQHF. CDR3 nucleotide sequence: TGTGCCAGTAGCGAACAGGGGTGGCAGCCCCAGCATTTT. The entire variable domain, with the rest obtained from reference TRBV19 and TRBJ1-5, is as follows: DGGITQSPKYLFRKEGQNVTLSCEQNLNHDAMYWYRQDPGQGLRLIYYSQIVNDFQKGDIAEGYSVSREKKESFPLTVTSAQKNPTAFYLCASSEQGWQPQHFGDGTRLSIL.

The chain couples TRBV5-1 to TRBJ1-1; D is possibly TRBD1 (5 bases). V was trimmed by 0 bases and J by 3 bases, leaving 12 bases between them. In germline, CDR1 is SGHRS, CDR2 YFSETQ. CDR3 length: 15 residues. CDR3 sequence reads: CASSLGGSRDTEAFF. DNA for the CDR3: TGCGCCAGCAGCTTGGGGGGCTCTCGGGACACTGAAGCTTTCTTT.

The chain uses TRBV29-1 and TRBJ1-1; TRBD1 is a possible D gene (6 bases). Germline lookup yields CDR1 SQVTM and CDR2 ANQGSEA. The CDR3 covers 12 residues. The germline V and J ends were trimmed by 7 bases and 1 base, with 10 bases remaining between them. The CDR3 sequence: CSGRTENTEAFF. The CDR3, as DNA: TGCAGCGGGCGGACAGAGAACACTGAAGCTTTCTTT.

The chain employs TRBV6-1 and TRBJ1-4, with D possibly TRBD1 on 5 matching bases. V lost 1 base and J lost 3, with 6 bases in between. CDR1 is MNHNS, CDR2 SASEGT, per germline. CDR3 length: 14 residues. Written as DNA, the CDR3 is TGTGCCAGCAGTGAAGGGGGCGCTAATGAAAAACTGTTTTTT. It encodes CASSEGGANEKLFF.

The rearrangement links TRBV5-6 to TRBJ1-1, with D unclear. The CDR3 extends over 16 amino acids. Germline values: CDR1 SGHDT, CDR2 YYEEEE. V lost 2 bases to trimming and J lost 2 bases, with 16 bases between them. The CDR3 DNA reads as TGTGCCAGCAGCTTATTACGGACGGTGAAAAACACTGAAGCTTTCTTT. It encodes CASSLLRTVKNTEAFF.

The genes are TRBV6-1 and TRBJ1-2, with TRBD1 matching over 10 bases. The V and J ends lost 11 bases and 5 bases, in that order; junction bases with no gene match: 5. Germline V gives CDR1 MNHNS, CDR2 SASEGT. The CDR3 consists of 12 residues. Here the CDR3 DNA reads TGTGCCTGCGGGACAGGGGTATATGGCTACACCTTC. This gives the protein CACGTGVYGYTF.

The chain uses TRBV7-9 and TRBJ2-7; 8 bases line up with TRBD1. The germline CDR1 and CDR2 sequences are SEHNR and FQNEAQ (reference sequence). The CDR3 spans 14 residues. The J segment lost 2 bases and the V segment lost 5 bases, leaving 5 bases of the junction unmatched. CDR3 residues: CASSAGTGPYEQYF. The DNA of the CDR3 is TGTGCCAGCAGCGCCGGGACAGGCCCCTACGAGCAGTACTTC. The variable domain in full, with the rest retrieved from reference TRBV7-9 and TRBJ2-7, is DTGVSQNPRHKITKRGQNVTFRCDPISEHNRLYWYRQTLGQGPEFLTYFQNEAQLEKSRLLSDRFSAERPKGSFSTLEIQRTEQGDSAMYLCASSAGTGPYEQYFGPGTRLTVT.

This clone was counted a few times. The chain is built from TRBV6-6 and TRBJ2-5; D is possibly TRBD1 (5 bases). The CDR3 is 16 residues long. The V and J ends lost 6 bases and 2 bases respectively, with 19 bases between them. CDR1 and CDR2 (germline): MNHNY, SVGAGI (reference sequence). CDR3 nucleotides: TGTGCCAGCAGATACCTGACGGCGGCAGGGCAAGAGACCCAGTACTTC. This encodes CASRYLTAAGQETQYF.

The rearrangement links TRBV7-9 to TRBJ2-2, with no clear D. With 5 bases removed from V and 6 bases from J, the gap between germline ends came to 13 bases. Germline V gives CDR1 SEHNR, CDR2 FQNEAQ (reference sequence). The CDR3 is 14 amino acids. The CDR3, as DNA: TGTGCCAGCAGCATAGGCGCAGGCCCCGGGGAGCTGTTTTTT. Protein: CASSIGAGPGELFF.

A single count supports this clone. The CDR3 loop reads CASRPGGYSYGYTF. The CDR3 DNA is TGTGCCAGCAGACCCGGGGGGTATTCCTATGGCTACACCTTC. This sequence joins TRBV4-2 and TRBJ1-2; tentative D call: TRBD1 (5 bases). Germline values: CDR1 LGHNA, CDR2 YNFKEQ. The CDR3 is made up of 14 amino acids. V was pared by 6 bases and J by 4 bases, with 15 bases between.

The CDR3: CASSLSQGPSPLHF. The CDR3 bases are TGTGCCAGCAGCTTAAGTCAGGGGCCTTCACCCCTCCACTTT. The rearrangement links TRBV11-2 to TRBJ1-6; the D gene is possibly TRBD1 (6 bases). The germline V gene has CDR1 SGHAT and CDR2 FQNNGV. Trimming shortened V by 2 bases and J by 9 bases, and 11 bases separated the two germline ends. The CDR3 sequence is 14 residues long.

With respect to this clone: The same CDR3 is also encoded by other DNA sequences in this sample. The chain carries TRBV9 and TRBJ2-1, with D maybe TRBD1 (6 bases). V gave up 2 bases and J gave up 2 bases, with 8 bases separating them. The CDR3 sequence is 14 residues long. Germline CDR1 and CDR2: SGDLS and YYNGEE. The DNA for the CDR3 is TGTGCCAGCAGCGTCGAGGGGGCCTACAATGAGCAGTTCTTC. Protein product: CASSVEGAYNEQFF.

The rearrangement links TRBV7-2 to TRBJ2-7; 7 bases line up with TRBD1. CDR3 length equals 15 residues. CDR1 is SGHTA and CDR2 is FQGNSA in the germline V gene. Trimming at V came to 1 base and at J to 5 bases, leaving 8 bases not matched to a gene. CDR3 nucleotides: TGTGCCAGCAGCTTAGTCGGCGGCACAGGGGACGAGCAGTACTTC. Translating it yields CASSLVGGTGDEQYF.

V gene TRBV29-1 combines with J gene TRBJ2-5; possible D gene TRBD2, 5 bases. The CDR3 runs 14 residues. Germline V gene sequence: CDR1 SQVTM, CDR2 ANQGSEA. Trimming stripped 3 bases from V and 3 bases from J, with 14 bases between. Written as DNA, the CDR3 is TGCAGCGTTGACGGGCTAGCATACGAAGAGACCCAGTACTTC. Protein sequence: CSVDGLAYEETQYF.

The CDR3, as DNA: TGTGCCAGCAGCCCCCCCACGGCTCGGTATGAGCAGTTCTTC. Its translation: CASSPPTARYEQFF. This chain uses TRBV7-9 with TRBJ2-1; D call uncertain. Germline-derived CDR1 and CDR2 are SEHNR and FQNEAQ (reference sequence). The length of the CDR3 is 14 residues. Trimming removed 5 bases at V and 8 bases at J, with 16 bases between.

The chain is built from TRBV6-5 and TRBJ1-5, with a weak D call TRBD1 (6 bases). The CDR3 length is 14 residues. V shed 4 bases and J shed 7 bases, with 14 bases lying between them. Germline CDR1 reads MNHEY; CDR2 reads SVGAGI. The CDR3 region is CASSFSQGRQPQHF. The CDR3 coding sequence is TGTGCCAGCAGTTTTTCACAGGGACGCCAGCCCCAGCATTTT.

The chain carries TRBV29-1 and TRBJ1-1, with D perhaps matching TRBD1 (6 bases). CDR1 is SQVTM, CDR2 ANQGSEA, per germline. CDR3 length: 16 residues. V was trimmed by 6 bases and J by 0 bases, leaving 20 bases between them. The CDR3: CSVGGEEQGLNTEAFF. The CDR3, as DNA: TGCAGCGTCGGGGGGGAGGAACAGGGTCTGAACACTGAAGCTTTCTTT.